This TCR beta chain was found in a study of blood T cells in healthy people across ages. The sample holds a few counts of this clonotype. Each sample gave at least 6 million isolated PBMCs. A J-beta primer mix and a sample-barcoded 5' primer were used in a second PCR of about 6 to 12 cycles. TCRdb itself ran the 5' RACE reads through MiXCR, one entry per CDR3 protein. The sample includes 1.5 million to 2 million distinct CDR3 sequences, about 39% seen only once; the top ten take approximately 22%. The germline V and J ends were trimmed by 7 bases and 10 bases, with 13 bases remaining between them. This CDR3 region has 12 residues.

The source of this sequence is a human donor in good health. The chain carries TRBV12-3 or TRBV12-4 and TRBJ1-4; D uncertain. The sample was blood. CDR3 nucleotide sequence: TGTGCCAGCACCGCCCCGGCGGGAAAACTGTTTTTT. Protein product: CASTAPAGKLFF.